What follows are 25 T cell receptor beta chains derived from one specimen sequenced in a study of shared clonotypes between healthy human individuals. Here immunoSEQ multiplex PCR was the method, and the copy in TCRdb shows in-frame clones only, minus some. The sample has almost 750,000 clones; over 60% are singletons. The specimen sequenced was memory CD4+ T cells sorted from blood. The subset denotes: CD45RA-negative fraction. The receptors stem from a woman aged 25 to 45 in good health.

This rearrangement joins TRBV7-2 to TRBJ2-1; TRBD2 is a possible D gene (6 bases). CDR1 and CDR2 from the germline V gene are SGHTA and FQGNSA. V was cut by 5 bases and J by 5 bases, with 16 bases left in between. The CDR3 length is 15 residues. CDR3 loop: CASSIAGTSNNEQFF. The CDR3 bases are TGTGCCAGCAGCATCGCCGGGACTTCTAACAATGAGCAGTTCTTC.

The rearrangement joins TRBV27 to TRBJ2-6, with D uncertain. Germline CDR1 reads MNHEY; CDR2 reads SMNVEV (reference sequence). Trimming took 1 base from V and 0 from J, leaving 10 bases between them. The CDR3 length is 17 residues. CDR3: CASSLFQVGSGANVLTF. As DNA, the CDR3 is TGTGCCAGCAGTTTATTTCAGGTGGGCTCTGGGGCCAACGTCCTGACTTTC.

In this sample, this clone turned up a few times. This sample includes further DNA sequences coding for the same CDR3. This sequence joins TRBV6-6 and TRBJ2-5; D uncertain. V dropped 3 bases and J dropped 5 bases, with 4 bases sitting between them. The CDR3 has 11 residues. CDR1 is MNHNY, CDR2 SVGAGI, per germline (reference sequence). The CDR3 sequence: CASSYGETQYF. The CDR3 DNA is TGTGCCAGCAGTTATGGTGAGACCCAGTACTTC.

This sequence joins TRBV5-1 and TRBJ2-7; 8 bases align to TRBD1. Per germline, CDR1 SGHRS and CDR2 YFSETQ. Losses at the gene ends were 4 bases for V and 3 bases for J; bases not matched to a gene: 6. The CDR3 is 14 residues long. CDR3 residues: CASSSSGTGYEQYF. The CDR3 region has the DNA TGCGCCAGCAGCAGCTCCGGGACAGGCTACGAGCAGTACTTC.

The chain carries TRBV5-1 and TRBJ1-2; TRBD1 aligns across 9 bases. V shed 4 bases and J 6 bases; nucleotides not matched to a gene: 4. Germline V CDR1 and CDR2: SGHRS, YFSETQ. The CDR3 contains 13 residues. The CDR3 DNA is TGCGCCAGCAGCCCCGGGACAGGGCATGGCTACACCTTC. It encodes CASSPGTGHGYTF.

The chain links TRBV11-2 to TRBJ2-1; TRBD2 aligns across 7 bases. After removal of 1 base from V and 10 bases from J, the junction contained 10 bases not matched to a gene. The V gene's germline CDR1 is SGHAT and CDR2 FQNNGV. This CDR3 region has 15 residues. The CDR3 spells CASSLVAGPFSEQFF. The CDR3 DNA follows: TGTGCCAGCAGCTTAGTAGCGGGCCCCTTTTCGGAGCAGTTCTTC. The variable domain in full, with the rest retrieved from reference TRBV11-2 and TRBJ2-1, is EAGVAQSPRYKIIEKRQSVAFWCNPISGHATLYWYQQILGQGPKLLIQFQNNGVVDDSQLPKDRFSAERLKGVDSTLKIQPAKLEDSAVYLCASSLVAGPFSEQFFGPGTRLTVL.

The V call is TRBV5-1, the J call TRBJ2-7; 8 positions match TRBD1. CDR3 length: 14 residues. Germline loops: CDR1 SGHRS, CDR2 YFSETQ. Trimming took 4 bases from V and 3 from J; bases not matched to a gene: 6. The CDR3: CASSRTGTGYEQYF. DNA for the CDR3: TGCGCCAGCAGCAGGACAGGGACGGGCTACGAGCAGTACTTC.

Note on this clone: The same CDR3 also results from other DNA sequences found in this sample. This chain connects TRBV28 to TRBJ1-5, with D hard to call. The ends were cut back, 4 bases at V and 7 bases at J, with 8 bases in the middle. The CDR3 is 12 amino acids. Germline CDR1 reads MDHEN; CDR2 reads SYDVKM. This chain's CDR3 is CASSSTWQPQHF. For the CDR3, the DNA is TGTGCCAGCAGTTCCACGTGGCAGCCCCAGCATTTT. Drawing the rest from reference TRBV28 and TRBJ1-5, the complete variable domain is DVKVTQSSRYLVKRTGEKVFLECVQDMDHENMFWYRQDPGLGLRLIYFSYDVKMKEKGDIPEGYSVSREKKERFSLILESASTNQTSMYLCASSSTWQPQHFGDGTRLSIL.

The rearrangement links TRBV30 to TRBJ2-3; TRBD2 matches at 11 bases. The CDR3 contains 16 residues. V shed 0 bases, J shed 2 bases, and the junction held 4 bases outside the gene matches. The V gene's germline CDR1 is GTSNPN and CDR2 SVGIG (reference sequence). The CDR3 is CAWSVLAGAVTDTQYF. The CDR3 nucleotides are TGTGCCTGGAGTGTACTAGCGGGAGCCGTCACAGATACGCAGTATTTT.

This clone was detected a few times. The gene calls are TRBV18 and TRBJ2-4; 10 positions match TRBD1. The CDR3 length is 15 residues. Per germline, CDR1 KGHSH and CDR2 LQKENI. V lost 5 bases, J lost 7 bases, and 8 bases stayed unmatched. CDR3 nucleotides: TGTGCCAGCTCAAAGGGACAGGGGTTTGGGAACATTCAGTACTTC. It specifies CASSKGQGFGNIQYF.

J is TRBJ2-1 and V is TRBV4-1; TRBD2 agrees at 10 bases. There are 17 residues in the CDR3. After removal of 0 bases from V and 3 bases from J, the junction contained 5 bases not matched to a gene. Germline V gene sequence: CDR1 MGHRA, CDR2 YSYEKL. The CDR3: CASSQDASGSIYNEQFF. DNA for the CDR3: TGCGCCAGCAGCCAAGATGCTAGCGGGAGCATCTACAATGAGCAGTTCTTC.

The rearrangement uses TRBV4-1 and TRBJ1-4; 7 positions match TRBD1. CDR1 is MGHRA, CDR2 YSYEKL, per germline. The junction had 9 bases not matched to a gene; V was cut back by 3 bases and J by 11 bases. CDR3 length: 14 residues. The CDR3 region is CASSQGDSFSKLFF. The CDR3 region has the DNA TGCGCCAGCAGCCAGGGGGACAGTTTTTCGAAACTGTTTTTT.

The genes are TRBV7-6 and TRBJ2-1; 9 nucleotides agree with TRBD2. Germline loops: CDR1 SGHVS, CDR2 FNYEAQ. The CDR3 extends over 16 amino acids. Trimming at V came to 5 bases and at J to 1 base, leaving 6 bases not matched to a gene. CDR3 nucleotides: TGTGCCAGCAGCCCTTTAGCGGGAGTGTCCTACAATGAGCAGTTCTTC. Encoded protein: CASSPLAGVSYNEQFF.

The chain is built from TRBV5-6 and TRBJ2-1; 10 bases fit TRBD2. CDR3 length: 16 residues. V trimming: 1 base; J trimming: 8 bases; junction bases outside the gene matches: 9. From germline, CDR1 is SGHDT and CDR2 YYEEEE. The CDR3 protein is CASSLRLRLAGHEQFF. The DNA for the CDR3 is TGTGCCAGCAGCTTGCGTCTGCGACTAGCGGGCCATGAGCAGTTCTTC.

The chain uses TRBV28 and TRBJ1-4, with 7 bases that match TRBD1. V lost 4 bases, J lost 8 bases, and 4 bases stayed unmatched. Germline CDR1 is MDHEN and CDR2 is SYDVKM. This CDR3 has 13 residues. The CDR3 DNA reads TGTGCCAGCAGTTCGGGACAGCTAGAAAAACTGTTTTTT. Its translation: CASSSGQLEKLFF. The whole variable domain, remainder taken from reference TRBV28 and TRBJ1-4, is DVKVTQSSRYLVKRTGEKVFLECVQDMDHENMFWYRQDPGLGLRLIYFSYDVKMKEKGDIPEGYSVSREKKERFSLILESASTNQTSMYLCASSSGQLEKLFFGSGTQLSVL.

The CDR3 here is CASSDGTSGNTIYF. As DNA, the CDR3 is TGTGCCAGCAGTGATGGGACATCTGGAAACACCATATATTTT. The chain is built from TRBV2 and TRBJ1-3; possibly TRBD1 for D (6 bases). Germline CDR1 SNHLY, CDR2 FYNNEI. This CDR3 is built from 14 residues. Trimming shortened V by 3 bases and J by 1 base, and 7 bases separated the two germline ends.

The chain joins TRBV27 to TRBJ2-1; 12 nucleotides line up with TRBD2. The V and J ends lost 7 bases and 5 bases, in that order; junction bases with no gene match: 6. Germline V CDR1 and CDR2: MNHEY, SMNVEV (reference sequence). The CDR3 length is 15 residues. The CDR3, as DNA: TGTGCCAGCACGAGGACTAGCGGGATACACAATGAGCAGTTCTTC. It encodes CASTRTSGIHNEQFF.

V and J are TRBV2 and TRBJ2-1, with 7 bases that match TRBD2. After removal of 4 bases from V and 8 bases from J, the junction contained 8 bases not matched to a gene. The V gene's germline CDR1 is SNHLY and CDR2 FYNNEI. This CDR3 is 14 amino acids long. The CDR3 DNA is TGTGCCAGCAGTGTGGGCCACCGGGAGGATGAGCAGTTCTTC. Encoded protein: CASSVGHREDEQFF.

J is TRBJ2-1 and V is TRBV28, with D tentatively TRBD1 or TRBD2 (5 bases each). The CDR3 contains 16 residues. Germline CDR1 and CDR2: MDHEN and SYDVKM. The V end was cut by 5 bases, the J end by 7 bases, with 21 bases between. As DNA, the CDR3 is TGTGCCAGCAGTCGCATGGGGGACCCCACGGGGAATGAGCAGTTCTTC. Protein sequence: CASSRMGDPTGNEQFF.

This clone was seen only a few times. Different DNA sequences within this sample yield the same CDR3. The CDR3 DNA reads TGCGCCAGCAGCTTGGATGTTGGCTCCTACAATGAGCAGTTCTTC. Protein: CASSLDVGSYNEQFF. V usage is TRBV5-1 and J usage is TRBJ2-1; D ambiguous. V lost 0 bases to trimming and J lost 0 bases, with 7 bases between them. Germline CDR1 and CDR2: SGHRS and YFSETQ. This CDR3 spans 15 amino acids.

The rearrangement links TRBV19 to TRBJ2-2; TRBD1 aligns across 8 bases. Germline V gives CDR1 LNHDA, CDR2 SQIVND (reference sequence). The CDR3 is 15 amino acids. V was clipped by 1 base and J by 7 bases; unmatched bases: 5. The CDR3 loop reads CASSIGQGAHGELFF. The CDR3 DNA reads TGTGCCAGTAGTATAGGTCAGGGGGCGCACGGGGAGCTGTTTTTT.

The CDR3 here is CASSLSPSANTGELFF. DNA of the CDR3: TGTGCCAGCAGTTTATCCCCTAGCGCGAACACCGGGGAGCTGTTTTTT. The rearrangement uses TRBV27 and TRBJ2-2, with D perhaps matching TRBD2 (6 bases). Trimming left V 0 bases short and J 0 bases short, with 8 bases between. The CDR3 consists of 16 residues. Germline V gene lookup returns CDR1 MNHEY and CDR2 SMNVEV (reference sequence).

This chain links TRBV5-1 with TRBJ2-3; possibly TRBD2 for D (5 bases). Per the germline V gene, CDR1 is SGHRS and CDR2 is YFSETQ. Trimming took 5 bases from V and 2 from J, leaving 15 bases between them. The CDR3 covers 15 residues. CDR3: CASRDASRYTDTQYF. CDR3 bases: TGCGCCAGCAGGGACGCTAGCCGTTACACAGATACGCAGTATTTT.

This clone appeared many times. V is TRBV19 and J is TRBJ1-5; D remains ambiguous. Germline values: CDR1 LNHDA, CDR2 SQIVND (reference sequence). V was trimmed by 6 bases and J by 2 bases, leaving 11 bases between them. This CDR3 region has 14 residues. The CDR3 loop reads CASRKGLGNQPQHF. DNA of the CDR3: TGTGCCAGTAGGAAAGGCTTAGGCAATCAGCCCCAGCATTTT.

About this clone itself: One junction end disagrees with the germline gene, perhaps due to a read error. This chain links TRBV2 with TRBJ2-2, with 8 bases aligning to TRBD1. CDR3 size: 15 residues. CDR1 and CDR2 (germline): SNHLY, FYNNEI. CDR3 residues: CASREGQGPTGELFF. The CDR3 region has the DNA TGTGCCAGCAGGGAAGGACAGGGACCCACCGGGGAGCTGTTTTTT.